This entry lists 27 T cell receptor beta chains sequenced from one sample in a study of T-cell reconstitution after alpha-beta-depleted transplantation in children. This sample's TCRbeta library carried unique molecular identifier barcodes. TCRdb recomputed calls from the PCR reads with MiXCR, one row per CDR3 protein. Of roughly 500,000 distinct CDR3 sequences in the sample, roughly a tenth were seen once. The source material was PBMCs, sampled before TCRalphabeta/CD19-depleted stem cell transplant. Receptors were obtained from a child under 10 years old with inherited bone marrow failure, due to receive a stem cell transplant.

The chain joins TRBV4-2 to TRBJ2-7; 10 bases match TRBD2. CDR1 and CDR2 from the germline V gene are LGHNA and YNFKEQ. Trimming removed 0 bases from V and 8 bases from J; junction bases left unmatched: 22. This CDR3 is built from 20 residues. CDR3 amino acids: CASSQDSFYPSGGLPTKQYF. Written as DNA, the CDR3 is TGTGCCAGCAGCCAAGATTCGTTTTACCCTAGCGGGGGCCTCCCTACGAAGCAGTACTTC.

V is TRBV20-1 and J is TRBJ2-2, with D possibly called TRBD1 or TRBD2 (5 bases each). CDR1 is DFQATT, CDR2 SNEGSKA, per germline (reference sequence). The ends were cut back, 3 bases at V and 4 bases at J, with 12 bases in the middle. The CDR3 consists of 14 residues. The CDR3: CSARVVGPTGELFF. The CDR3 region has the DNA TGCAGTGCTAGGGTCGTGGGACCCACCGGGGAGCTGTTTTTT.

This clonotype was seen repeatedly, ten times or more. The rearrangement links TRBV4-3 to TRBJ2-2; 8 bases align to TRBD2. The V segment lost 0 bases and the J segment 0 bases; nucleotides outside the gene matches: 6. CDR3 length: 18 amino acids. The germline CDR1 and CDR2 sequences are LGHNA and YSLEER. CDR3 protein: CASSQDTLAATNTGELFF. CDR3 bases: TGCGCCAGCAGCCAAGATACACTAGCGGCAACGAACACCGGGGAGCTGTTTTTT.

In its sample, this clonotype was seen many times. This chain connects TRBV20-1 to TRBJ2-3, with TRBD1 matching over 7 bases. This CDR3 has 16 residues. Germline trimming cut 2 bases from V and 2 bases from J; bases unmatched to any gene: 10. Germline V lookup: CDR1 DFQATT, CDR2 SNEGSKA (reference sequence). CDR3 loop: CSARPRDRYTTDTQYF. In DNA form, the CDR3 reads TGCAGTGCTAGACCTCGGGACAGATACACCACAGATACGCAGTATTTT.

V and J are TRBV12-3 or TRBV12-4 and TRBJ2-7, with a tentative D call TRBD2 (6 bases). Trimming removed 6 bases from V and 3 bases from J, with 15 bases in between. The CDR3 runs 14 residues. This CDR3 reads CASSLRRGFYEQYF. CDR3 bases: TGTGCCAGCAGCCTCAGGCGGGGCTTCTACGAGCAGTACTTC.

This clonotype was observed many times. The CDR3 spells CASSQAGTSGYNEQFF. In nucleotides, the CDR3 is TGCGCCAGCAGCCAAGCGGGGACTAGCGGATACAATGAGCAGTTCTTC. The chain is built from TRBV4-3 and TRBJ2-1, with 11 bases aligning to TRBD2. With V trimmed by 1 base and J by 4 bases, 3 bases remained unmatched. CDR1 is LGHNA, CDR2 YSLEER, per germline. The CDR3 consists of 16 residues.

Many counts were recorded for this clonotype. This chain links TRBV20-1 with TRBJ2-7; D is uncertain. CDR3 length: 13 amino acids. Trimming cost V 0 bases and J 2 bases, with 8 bases left between them. Germline values: CDR1 DFQATT, CDR2 SNEGSKA (reference sequence). The CDR3, as DNA: TGCAGTGCTAGAGATGGTGGAACCTACGAGCAGTACTTC. Amino acids: CSARDGGTYEQYF.

For this clonotype: Possible read error: a much larger clone is one base away. This chain joins TRBV29-1 and TRBJ2-1; 7 positions agree with TRBD2. The V gene's germline CDR1 is SQVTM and CDR2 ANQGSEA. CDR3 length: 15 residues. The CDR3 protein is CSVEGAGVAYNDQFF. As DNA, the CDR3 is TGCAGCGTTGAAGGCGCGGGAGTGGCCTACAATGATCAGTTCTTC.

This clonotype has ten or more counts. The chain links TRBV4-3 to TRBJ2-1, with D perhaps matching TRBD1 or TRBD2 (7 bases each). This CDR3 comprises 14 residues. Between the trimmed V and J ends, which lost 1 base and 8 bases, there was a span of 12 bases. The germline V gene encodes CDR1 LGHNA and CDR2 YSLEER. The CDR3 nucleotides are TGCGCCAGCAGCCAAGCAGGGGGGGGCGATGAGCAGTTCTTC. Its protein is CASSQAGGGDEQFF.

The CDR3 here is CASSLVGTGVDTQYF. The CDR3, as DNA: TGTGCCAGCAGTTTGGTCGGGACAGGGGTAGATACGCAGTATTTT. The chain combines TRBV27 with TRBJ2-3; 10 nucleotides align to TRBD1. This CDR3 has 15 residues. The germline gives CDR1 MNHEY, CDR2 SMNVEV (reference sequence). J was trimmed by 5 bases and V by 3 bases; bases with no gene match: 5.

This clonotype is a singleton in its sample. This may come from a read error, since a much larger clone is one base off. V is TRBV7-2 and J is TRBJ1-3; 7 nucleotides align to TRBD1. Looked up from germline, CDR1 is SGHTA and CDR2 is FQGNSA. CDR3 size: 14 residues. With 10 bases clipped from V and 2 bases from J, the junction kept 8 bases outside the gene matches. The CDR3: CATTRTGTGNTIYF. DNA for the CDR3: TGTGCCACCACCCGGACAGGAACTGGAAACACCATATATTTT.

This clonotype was seen a handful of times. The chain uses TRBV5-1 and TRBJ2-7; tentative D call: TRBD2 (5 bases). The CDR3 runs 14 residues. V was shortened by 0 bases and J by 2 bases, with 9 bases between the two germline ends. Germline CDR1 reads SGHRS; CDR2 reads YFSETQ. The CDR3 DNA follows: TGCGCCAGCAGCTTGGATGGAGGCCCCTACGAGCAGTACTTC. Translation: CASSLDGGPYEQYF.

This clonotype was detected ten times or more. This chain connects TRBV10-3 to TRBJ2-3, with 9 bases fitting TRBD2. Per the germline V gene, CDR1 is ENHRY and CDR2 is SYGVKD. Unmatched junction bases numbered 13, after V lost 0 bases and J lost 3 bases. The CDR3 is 19 residues long. The CDR3 DNA reads as TGTGCCATCAGTGAGTCCCTAGCGGGACCCCCCCTCGGAACAGATACGCAGTATTTT. Protein product: CAISESLAGPPLGTDTQYF.

This clonotype was counted at least ten times. CDR3 sequence (DNA): TGTGCCACCAGCAGAGATCTCTATGCTGGCGGCCTGGCAGATACGCAGTATTTT. The encoded protein is CATSRDLYAGGLADTQYF. The J gene is TRBJ2-3, the V gene TRBV15; D gene unclear. Germline lookup yields CDR1 LNHNV and CDR2 YYDKDF (reference sequence). This CDR3 is 18 amino acids long. Trimming shortened V by 0 bases and J by 4 bases, and 20 bases separated the two germline ends.

This clonotype has just a few counts. The chain joins TRBV11-2 to TRBJ2-3; 7 bases line up with TRBD2. This CDR3 region has 15 residues. With 1 base clipped from V and 2 bases from J, the junction kept 3 bases outside the gene matches. Germline V gene sequence: CDR1 SGHAT, CDR2 FQNNGV. The CDR3 sequence: CASSLGTRNTDTQYF. Here the CDR3 DNA reads TGTGCCAGCAGCTTAGGGACTAGGAACACAGATACGCAGTATTTT. The whole variable domain, remainder taken from reference TRBV11-2 and TRBJ2-3, is EAGVAQSPRYKIIEKRQSVAFWCNPISGHATLYWYQQILGQGPKLLIQFQNNGVVDDSQLPKDRFSAERLKGVDSTLKIQPAKLEDSAVYLCASSLGTRNTDTQYFGPGTRLTVL.

Many counts were recorded for this clonotype. The J gene is TRBJ2-1, the V gene TRBV9; 10 bases are shared with TRBD2. J gave up 4 bases and V 2 bases, and 3 bases lay outside the gene matches. This CDR3 contains 15 residues. Germline values: CDR1 SGDLS, CDR2 YYNGEE. The CDR3 reads CASSVGTSAYNEQFF. The CDR3, as DNA: TGTGCCAGCAGCGTGGGGACTAGCGCTTACAATGAGCAGTTCTTC.

This clonotype was recorded many times. V gene TRBV29-1 combines with J gene TRBJ1-1, with TRBD1 as a possible D gene (5 bases). V was cut by 7 bases and J by 0 bases, with 12 bases left in between. Germline loops: CDR1 SQVTM, CDR2 ANQGSEA. This CDR3 has 13 amino acids. Here the CDR3 reads CSAAWGVNTEAFF. In DNA form, the CDR3 reads TGCAGCGCCGCGTGGGGGGTGAACACTGAAGCTTTCTTT.

This clonotype occurred many times. The V call is TRBV7-2, the J call TRBJ2-3; D possibly corresponds to TRBD1 (6 bases). Germline lookup yields CDR1 SGHTA and CDR2 FQGNSA. CDR3 length: 16 residues. V shed 5 bases and J shed 4 bases, with 19 bases lying between them. The CDR3 DNA reads TGTGCCAGCAGCCCCCACACCGCAGGGGTCGCAGATACGCAGTATTTT. Translated, it gives CASSPHTAGVADTQYF. Full variable domain (remainder filled in from reference TRBV7-2 and TRBJ2-3): GAGVSQSPSNKVTEKGKDVELRCDPISGHTALYWYRQSLGQGLEFLIYFQGNSAPDKSGLPSDRFSAERTGGSVSTLTIQRTQQEDSAVYLCASSPHTAGVADTQYFGPGTRLTVL.

In its sample, this clonotype was seen many times. The chain joins TRBV4-3 to TRBJ1-1; D is unclear. V dropped 3 bases and J dropped 1 base, with 12 bases sitting between them. There are 15 residues in the CDR3. CDR1 is LGHNA and CDR2 is YSLEER in the germline V gene. The CDR3 protein is CASSHLGPENTEAFF. The CDR3 DNA reads as TGCGCCAGCAGCCATCTCGGGCCGGAGAACACTGAAGCTTTCTTT.

The chain links TRBV5-4 to TRBJ1-2; the D is unclear. CDR1 is SGHNT, CDR2 YYREEE, per germline (reference sequence). The CDR3 contains 16 residues. Trimming removed 4 bases from V and 2 bases from J, with 18 bases in between. Here the CDR3 reads CASSLLNPLLNYGYTF. CDR3 DNA sequence: TGTGCCAGCAGCCTACTTAACCCGCTATTAAACTATGGCTACACCTTC.

V usage is TRBV19 and J usage is TRBJ2-6; TRBD1 or TRBD2 may be the D gene (5 bases each). CDR1 and CDR2 from the germline V gene are LNHDA and SQIVND (reference sequence). V shed 11 bases and J shed 2 bases, with 16 bases lying between them. The CDR3 totals 15 residues. The CDR3 DNA reads TGTGCCGCCAGTAGGGACCCTCCTGGGGCCAACGTCCTGACTTTC. Translation gives CAASRDPPGANVLTF.

This clonotype has at least ten counts. The chain is built from TRBV6-1 and TRBJ2-1, with 9 bases lining up with TRBD2. Trimming took 7 bases from V and 3 from J; bases not matched to a gene: 7. The V gene's germline CDR1 is MNHNS and CDR2 SASEGT. The CDR3 contains 15 residues. The CDR3 region is CASTPSGTSYNEQFF. The CDR3 nucleotides are TGTGCCAGCACCCCTAGCGGGACCAGCTACAATGAGCAGTTCTTC.

This clonotype was found many times. The chain has TRBV29-1 and TRBJ2-7; perhaps TRBD1 as D (6 bases). Germline V gene sequence: CDR1 SQVTM, CDR2 ANQGSEA. This CDR3 comprises 12 residues. V lost 4 bases to trimming and J lost 4 bases, with 11 bases between them. The CDR3 loop reads CSVGDIDYEQYF. CDR3 coding DNA: TGCAGCGTTGGGGACATAGATTACGAGCAGTACTTC.

This clonotype was recorded at least ten times. The chain uses TRBV5-1 and TRBJ2-1, with a possible D match to TRBD2 (6 bases). The CDR3 sequence is 15 residues long. Germline CDR1 SGHRS, CDR2 YFSETQ. V was shortened by 2 bases and J by 2 bases, with 11 bases between the two germline ends. The CDR3 DNA follows: TGCGCCAGCAGCTTTGTGGCGGGGACCTACAATGAGCAGTTCTTC. As protein: CASSFVAGTYNEQFF.

This clonotype has only one observation. This chain connects TRBV4-2 to TRBJ2-5; D ambiguous. The CDR3 spans 14 residues. Trimming stripped 4 bases from V and 1 base from J, with 10 bases between. Germline-derived CDR1 and CDR2 are LGHNA and YNFKEQ. CDR3 nucleotide sequence: TGTGCCAGCAGCCCCCACATGCCCCAAGAGACCCAGTACTTC. Its protein is CASSPHMPQETQYF.

CDR3 DNA sequence: TGCGCCAGCGTTAAGCAGTTCTTC. Its protein is CASVKQFF. This rearrangement joins TRBV4-3 to TRBJ2-1; D not resolved. Trimming shortened V by 8 bases and J by 11 bases, and 4 bases separated the two germline ends. The CDR3 has 8 amino acids. Germline V gene sequence: CDR1 LGHNA, CDR2 YSLEER.

This clonotype was observed many times. The chain couples TRBV3-1 to TRBJ1-1; tentative D call: TRBD1 (6 bases). Trimming stripped 8 bases from V and 1 base from J, with 20 bases between. CDR1 and CDR2 (germline): LGHDT, YNNKEL (reference sequence). CDR3 length: 16 residues. The CDR3 DNA follows: TGTGCCAGCGGACCCGGGACACGGGGTTGGAACACTGAAGCTTTCTTT. Translated, it gives CASGPGTRGWNTEAFF. The entire variable domain, with the rest obtained from reference TRBV3-1 and TRBJ1-1, is as follows: DTAVSQTPKYLVTQMGNDKSIKCEQNLGHDTMYWYKQDSKKFLKIMFSYNNKELIINETVPNRFSPKSPDKAHLNLHINSLELGDSAVYFCASGPGTRGWNTEAFFGQGTRLTVV.